Included here is one T cell receptor beta chain sequence, with context. The CDR3 totals 17 residues. Germline-derived CDR1 and CDR2 are SGHAT and FQNNGV. V lost 2 bases to trimming and J lost 2 bases, with 18 bases between them. This entry comes from a study of T cell responses to AZD1222 COVID-19 vaccine. Profiling relied on immunoSEQ multiplex PCR, and the TCRdb table lists in-frame clones only, not all of them. The table records about 200,000 clones, about 93% of them present only once. The chain combines TRBV11-2 with TRBJ1-1; tentative D call: TRBD1 (6 bases). Specimen: peripheral blood, collected on day 0 of MenACWY control vaccination. The TCR sequence derives from an adult in good health. CDR3 region: CASSLLMGGAPNTEAFF. CDR3 in DNA: TGTGCCAGCAGCTTATTGATGGGGGGCGCACCCAACACTGAAGCTTTCTTT.